The 10 T cell receptor beta chains given below trace back to one sample, sequenced in a study of T-cell memory formation after mild COVID-19. TCRdb re-called the 5' RACE reads through MiXCR, storing one row per CDR3 protein. The sample carries 110,000 to 150,000 distinct CDR3 sequences, 11% to 15% recorded once. Sequenced: PBMCs or a T cell subset sorted from them (not recorded which). The receptor set was obtained from an adult woman who had mild COVID-19 (a few samples of this study predate the infection). Cell type and time point are not known.

The chain is built from TRBV4-1 and TRBJ2-5; possibly TRBD1 for D (6 bases). From germline, CDR1 is MGHRA and CDR2 YSYEKL. The CDR3 runs to 13 residues. Trimming removed 2 bases at V and 5 bases at J, with 9 bases between. In DNA form, the CDR3 reads TGCGCCAGCAGCCAACCCGACAGGGAGACCCAGTACTTC. This codes for CASSQPDRETQYF.

J is TRBJ1-1 and V is TRBV6-5; no reliable D call. Per the germline V gene, CDR1 is MNHEY and CDR2 is SVGAGI. The V gene lost 6 bases and the J gene lost 0 bases, with 5 bases spanning the gap. The CDR3 runs 12 residues. CDR3 sequence (DNA): TGTGCCAGCAGACAAGTGAACACTGAAGCTTTCTTT. The encoded protein is CASRQVNTEAFF.

The rearrangement joins TRBV7-4 to TRBJ2-3, with a tentative D call TRBD2 (5 bases). The CDR3 sequence is 17 residues long. V lost 3 bases and J 2 bases, leaving 18 bases between the germline ends. Germline V lookup: CDR1 SGHVT, CDR2 SQSDAQ. CDR3 in amino acids: CASSFSERTAITDTQYF. Written as DNA, the CDR3 is TGTGCCAGCAGCTTCTCGGAGCGGACTGCTATCACAGATACGCAGTATTTT.

This clonotype was counted a few times. This chain's CDR3 is CASSLQTDEQYF. The CDR3 coding sequence is TGTGCCAGCAGCTTACAGACTGACGAGCAGTACTTC. V usage is TRBV5-6 and J usage is TRBJ2-7; D not certain. The CDR3 is 12 amino acids. The germline CDR1 and CDR2 sequences are SGHDT and YYEEEE. Between the trimmed V and J ends, which lost 2 bases and 5 bases, there was a span of 8 bases.

The table lists this clonotype with many counts. Here the CDR3 DNA reads TGTGCCAGCGCAGAAGGCAGAAATGAGCAGTTCTTC. Translating it yields CASAEGRNEQFF. V is TRBV2 and J is TRBJ2-1; D is undetermined. The CDR3 consists of 12 residues. Germline V gene lookup returns CDR1 SNHLY and CDR2 FYNNEI. V was cut by 8 bases and J by 7 bases, with 12 bases left in between.

The chain carries TRBV7-9 and TRBJ2-5, with TRBD1 identical over 12 bases. Germline CDR1 reads SEHNR; CDR2 reads FQNEAQ (reference sequence). CDR3 size: 17 residues. V shed 4 bases, J shed 2 bases, and the junction held 8 bases outside the gene matches. The CDR3 here is CASSSGTGGAGQETQYF. CDR3 in DNA: TGTGCCAGCAGCTCCGGGACAGGGGGCGCGGGTCAAGAGACCCAGTACTTC.

This chain uses TRBV7-2 with TRBJ2-7, with 7 bases lining up with TRBD2. The CDR3 runs to 14 residues. V lost 6 bases to trimming and J lost 0 bases; unmatched junction nucleotides: 5. In germline, CDR1 is SGHTA, CDR2 FQGNSA. CDR3 region: CASSTLASSYEQYF. CDR3 nucleotide sequence: TGTGCCAGCAGTACACTAGCGTCCTCCTACGAGCAGTACTTC.

This chain uses TRBV24-1 with TRBJ1-1; the D gene is possibly TRBD1 (5 bases). There are 13 residues in the CDR3. Trimming shortened V by 7 bases and J by 1 base, and 9 bases separated the two germline ends. In germline, CDR1 is KGHDR, CDR2 SFDVKD. The CDR3: CATRVTANTEAFF. The CDR3 region has the DNA TGTGCCACCAGGGTGACAGCGAACACTGAAGCTTTCTTT.

V gene TRBV24-1 combines with J gene TRBJ2-4; D is uncertain. CDR1 and CDR2 from the germline V gene are KGHDR and SFDVKD. V was cut by 0 bases and J by 12 bases, with 11 bases left in between. CDR3 length: 13 amino acids. The DNA for the CDR3 is TGTGCCACCAGTGATTTGCTCACCGGGTATCAGTACTTC. Residues: CATSDLLTGYQYF.

This clonotype was recorded a few times. V and J are TRBV20-1 and TRBJ2-7; a possible D gene is TRBD1 (6 bases). CDR3 length: 15 amino acids. The germline gives CDR1 DFQATT, CDR2 SNEGSKA (reference sequence). Trimming took 0 bases from V and 3 from J, leaving 15 bases between them. For the CDR3, the DNA is TGCAGTGCTAGAGACCCCGACAGGACCAACTACGAGCAGTACTTC. It codes for CSARDPDRTNYEQYF.